The 32 T cell receptor beta chains reported below all come from one sample, sequenced in a study of blood T cell repertoires in COVID-19. Method: immunoSEQ multiplex PCR; TCRdb's copy keeps in-frame clones and lacks some. This sample has 85,000 to 130,000 clones, with roughly four fifths found just once. Input material: peripheral blood. Every receptor here comes from an elderly man with COVID-19, enrolled during active disease.

V and J are TRBV6-5 and TRBJ1-4; 8 nucleotides line up with TRBD1. V was clipped by 2 bases and J by 8 bases; unmatched bases: 10. This CDR3 comprises 16 residues. CDR1 and CDR2 from the germline V gene are MNHEY and SVGAGI. CDR3 sequence reads: CASSYGSGGAGEKLFF. The CDR3 DNA reads TGTGCCAGCAGTTACGGGTCAGGGGGCGCGGGGGAAAAACTGTTTTTT.

The V gene is TRBV2, the J gene TRBJ2-6; D possibly corresponds to TRBD1 (6 bases). Germline V lookup: CDR1 SNHLY, CDR2 FYNNEI. This CDR3 region has 16 residues. V dropped 7 bases and J dropped 5 bases, with 18 bases sitting between them. CDR3 coding DNA: TGTGCCAGCATCCAACAGGGCGGGCGGTGGGCCAACGTCCTGACTTTC. This encodes CASIQQGGRWANVLTF.

V gene TRBV6-1 combines with J gene TRBJ1-1; no clear D gene. Germline CDR1 reads MNHNS; CDR2 reads SASEGT. Trimming left V 6 bases short and J 8 bases short, with 16 bases between. The CDR3 extends over 13 amino acids. In DNA form, the CDR3 reads TGTGCCAGCAGCCCGACTCCTAGGATGGAAGCTTTCTTT. This translates into CASSPTPRMEAFF.

The chain is built from TRBV4-1 and TRBJ2-2; TRBD1 matches 9 bases. Germline CDR1 is MGHRA and CDR2 is YSYEKL. V trimming: 4 bases; J trimming: 4 bases; junction bases outside the gene matches: 7. There are 16 residues in the CDR3. For the CDR3, the DNA is TGCGCCAGCAGCCGGGGACAGGGAGTTCGCACCGGGGAGCTGTTTTTT. It translates to CASSRGQGVRTGELFF.

This clone was detected only a few times. This chain connects TRBV28 to TRBJ2-5; D might be TRBD2 (5 bases). The germline V gene encodes CDR1 MDHEN and CDR2 SYDVKM. The ends were cut back, 4 bases at V and 4 bases at J, with 13 bases in the middle. The CDR3 has 14 amino acids. Written as DNA, the CDR3 is TGTGCCAGCAGTTCCCCCCCCCGGGGAGAGACCCAGTACTTC. This translates into CASSSPPRGETQYF.

The chain couples TRBV6-6 to TRBJ1-1, with 7 bases matching TRBD1. CDR1 and CDR2 (germline): MNHNY, SVGAGI (reference sequence). This CDR3 has 15 amino acids. The V segment lost 6 bases and the J segment 1 base; nucleotides outside the gene matches: 8. CDR3: CASRTGTEANTEAFF. The DNA for the CDR3 is TGTGCCAGCAGAACGGGGACAGAAGCGAACACTGAAGCTTTCTTT.

V and J are TRBV5-1 and TRBJ2-7; 9 nucleotides align to TRBD2. V gave up 3 bases and J gave up 6 bases; unmatched junction bases: 7. This CDR3 is 14 amino acids long. CDR1 SGHRS and CDR2 YFSETQ come from the germline V gene. The CDR3 loop is CASSSGLAGGEQYF. In DNA, the CDR3 is TGCGCCAGCAGCTCGGGACTAGCCGGGGGCGAGCAGTACTTC.

The gene calls are TRBV28 and TRBJ2-4; D perhaps matches TRBD1 (6 bases). The V gene lost 2 bases and the J gene lost 3 bases, with 14 bases spanning the gap. The CDR3 length is 16 residues. CDR1 is MDHEN and CDR2 is SYDVKM in the germline V gene. In nucleotides, the CDR3 is TGTGCCAGCAGTTTAGGACCCCGAGGGGGCAAAAACATTCAGTACTTC. As protein: CASSLGPRGGKNIQYF.

The gene calls are TRBV5-6 and TRBJ2-7; 9 nucleotides align to TRBD1. CDR1 is SGHDT, CDR2 YYEEEE, per germline. This CDR3 has 13 residues. V was clipped by 3 bases and J by 3 bases; unmatched bases: 1. The CDR3 sequence: CASSWDRVYEQYF. The CDR3 nucleotides are TGTGCCAGCAGCTGGGACAGGGTCTACGAGCAGTACTTC.

This rearrangement joins TRBV10-1 to TRBJ2-1, with D maybe TRBD2 (6 bases). Germline assignment: CDR1 WNHNN and CDR2 SYGVQD (reference sequence). Trimming took 4 bases from V and 6 from J, leaving 16 bases between them. The CDR3 loop spans 15 amino acids. This CDR3 reads CASSGTAGTSNEQFF. The CDR3 region has the DNA TGCGCCAGCAGTGGGACGGCGGGAACGTCCAATGAGCAGTTCTTC.

The chain uses TRBV18 and TRBJ2-2; TRBD2 agrees at 7 bases. This CDR3 has 16 amino acids. In germline, CDR1 is KGHSH, CDR2 LQKENI. V gave up 3 bases and J gave up 2 bases; unmatched junction bases: 6. In DNA, the CDR3 is TGTGCCAGCTCACCTCGCGCTAGCGGTAACACCGGGGAGCTGTTTTTT. Amino acids: CASSPRASGNTGELFF.

The chain has TRBV2 and TRBJ2-7; 8 bases are shared with TRBD2. Per the germline V gene, CDR1 is SNHLY and CDR2 is FYNNEI. Unmatched junction bases numbered 2, after V lost 4 bases and J lost 3 bases. The CDR3 is 13 amino acids. The CDR3 DNA sequence: TGTGCCAGCAGTGCGAGCGGGGGCTACGAGCAGTACTTC. The encoded protein is CASSASGGYEQYF.

This chain joins TRBV28 and TRBJ1-2; possible D gene TRBD1, 5 bases. This CDR3 is 15 amino acids long. The V end was cut by 2 bases, the J end by 2 bases, with 12 bases between. Germline CDR1 reads MDHEN; CDR2 reads SYDVKM. CDR3 DNA sequence: TGTGCCAGCAGTTTAGAGCCCCCAGGGAACTATGGCTACACCTTC. Protein: CASSLEPPGNYGYTF.

The rearrangement joins TRBV6-1 to TRBJ1-1; 8 nucleotides align to TRBD1. V lost 2 bases, J lost 3 bases, and 2 bases stayed unmatched. The V gene's germline CDR1 is MNHNS and CDR2 SASEGT. The CDR3 is 14 residues long. The CDR3 DNA sequence: TGTGCCAGCAGTGAACAGGGGGCGGACACTGAAGCTTTCTTT. Translation: CASSEQGADTEAFF.

The J gene is TRBJ1-1, the V gene TRBV12-3 or TRBV12-4, with D possibly matching TRBD1 (5 bases). The CDR3 runs to 13 residues. Trimming pared 8 bases from V and 1 base from J, leaving 11 bases between. The CDR3 DNA follows: TGTGCCAGCCGTGGACAAACGAACACTGAAGCTTTCTTT. It translates to CASRGQTNTEAFF.

The CDR3 reads CASYPLGGGSSYEQYF. In nucleotides, the CDR3 is TGTGCCAGCTATCCTTTAGGGGGAGGGAGCTCCTACGAGCAGTACTTC. The chain uses TRBV27 and TRBJ2-7; possible D gene TRBD2, 7 bases. V shed 8 bases and J shed 0 bases, with 20 bases lying between them. The CDR3 is 16 residues long. CDR1 MNHEY and CDR2 SMNVEV come from the germline V gene (reference sequence).

The chain carries TRBV4-2 and TRBJ2-7; 10 bases are a match to TRBD2. Trimming cost V 4 bases and J 2 bases; bases outside gene matches: 5. The CDR3 extends over 15 amino acids. The germline CDR1 and CDR2 sequences are LGHNA and YNFKEQ. The CDR3 DNA follows: TGTGCCAGCAGCCTAGGACTAGCGGACCCCTACGAGCAGTACTTC. Its protein is CASSLGLADPYEQYF.

The chain has TRBV6-5 and TRBJ2-1; the D gene is possibly TRBD1 (6 bases). CDR1 and CDR2 from the germline V gene are MNHEY and SVGAGI. The length of the CDR3 is 16 residues. Trimming cost V 0 bases and J 7 bases, with 16 bases left between them. The CDR3 bases are TGTGCCAGCAGTTACTCCGGGACACTAAGGGGGAATGAGCAGTTCTTC. It specifies CASSYSGTLRGNEQFF.

The rearrangement links TRBV7-2 to TRBJ1-4; D might be TRBD1 (6 bases). V lost 4 bases, J lost 10 bases, and 22 bases lay in between. The CDR3 covers 16 residues. Per germline, CDR1 SGHTA and CDR2 FQGNSA. CDR3 sequence: CASSSNGGGRLGKLFF. DNA for the CDR3: TGTGCCAGCAGCTCAAATGGGGGGGGCCGTCTTGGAAAACTGTTTTTT.

The chain uses TRBV28 and TRBJ1-4; 9 bases match TRBD1. From germline, CDR1 is MDHEN and CDR2 SYDVKM. This CDR3 comprises 16 residues. V lost 6 bases to trimming and J lost 5 bases; unmatched junction nucleotides: 10. CDR3 region: CASRDIRQGGNEKLFF. The CDR3, as DNA: TGTGCCAGCAGAGATATAAGACAGGGGGGAAATGAAAAACTGTTTTTT.

This chain links TRBV5-8 with TRBJ2-6; D might be TRBD1 (5 bases). Per germline, CDR1 SGHTS and CDR2 YDEGEE. V was pared by 2 bases and J by 0 bases, with 6 bases between. The CDR3 contains 15 residues. The CDR3 DNA sequence: TGTGCCAGCAGCTTAAGGGGCTCTGGGGCCAACGTCCTGACTTTC. Residues: CASSLRGSGANVLTF.

V is TRBV19 and J is TRBJ2-7; tentatively, D is TRBD2 (6 bases). CDR3 size: 15 residues. CDR1 and CDR2 from the germline V gene are LNHDA and SQIVND (reference sequence). The V end was cut by 5 bases, the J end by 9 bases, with 23 bases between. CDR3 in amino acids: CASSSQRAPDVGQYF. DNA of the CDR3: TGTGCCAGTAGTTCCCAGCGGGCCCCTGATGTGGGGCAGTACTTC.

The genes are TRBV5-4 and TRBJ2-7, with D possibly being TRBD1 (6 bases). Germline V gives CDR1 SGHNT, CDR2 YYREEE (reference sequence). With 4 bases removed from V and 0 bases from J, the gap between germline ends came to 14 bases. The CDR3 has 15 amino acids. Written as DNA, the CDR3 is TGTGCCAGCAGCCCATCTGACAGGAACTCCTACGAGCAGTACTTC. This translates into CASSPSDRNSYEQYF. Full variable domain (outside the CDR3, taken from reference TRBV5-4 and TRBJ2-7): ETGVTQSPTHLIKTRGQQVTLRCSSQSGHNTVSWYQQALGQGPQFIFQYYREEENGRGNFPPRFSGLQFPNYSSELNVNALELDDSALYLCASSPSDRNSYEQYFGPGTRLTVT.

The V call is TRBV25-1, the J call TRBJ2-1; D perhaps matches TRBD2 (6 bases). Deletions cut 3 bases from V and 13 bases from J, with 19 bases between. CDR3 length equals 14 residues. The germline gives CDR1 MGHDK, CDR2 SYGVNS. In nucleotides, the CDR3 is TGTGCCAGCAGTGACCTGAGACTAGGAGGAAAACAGTTCTTC. It is translated as CASSDLRLGGKQFF.

J is TRBJ2-7 and V is TRBV6-1, with 8 nucleotides matching TRBD2. Germline V gene data show CDR1 as MNHNS and CDR2 as SASEGT. The J segment lost 1 base and the V segment lost 4 bases, leaving 9 bases of the junction unmatched. This CDR3 region has 16 residues. For the CDR3, the DNA is TGTGCCAGCAGTGGACCCCTAGCGGGCAGATCCTACGAGCAGTACTTC. Protein product: CASSGPLAGRSYEQYF.

The chain employs TRBV28 and TRBJ2-1, with TRBD2 as a possible D gene (6 bases). The CDR3 is 15 residues long. CDR1 is MDHEN and CDR2 is SYDVKM in the germline V gene. V lost 1 base and J 6 bases, leaving 13 bases between the germline ends. CDR3 nucleotide sequence: TGTGCCAGCAGTTTATCCTCGGGAGTTTTCAATGAGCAGTTCTTC. Its protein is CASSLSSGVFNEQFF.

V gene TRBV2 combines with J gene TRBJ2-1, with TRBD2 matching 14 bases. This CDR3 has 14 residues. Germline CDR1 reads SNHLY; CDR2 reads FYNNEI. Trimming removed 4 bases from V and 10 bases from J; junction bases left unmatched: 3. CDR3 DNA: TGTGCCAGCAGTGGTAGACTAGCGGGAGGGGAGCAGTTCTTC. This encodes CASSGRLAGGEQFF.

The chain joins TRBV5-1 to TRBJ1-5; D gene unclear. The V and J ends lost 0 bases and 7 bases respectively, with 8 bases between them. The CDR3 is made up of 13 amino acids. CDR1 and CDR2 (germline): SGHRS, YFSETQ. CDR3 sequence: CASSLVGEQPQHF. The CDR3 DNA reads TGCGCCAGCAGCTTGGTCGGGGAACAGCCCCAGCATTTT.

This clone occurred a few times. V usage is TRBV7-9 and J usage is TRBJ1-6, with D perhaps TRBD1 (6 bases). The CDR3 is made up of 16 amino acids. V was cut by 5 bases and J by 7 bases, with 18 bases left in between. In germline, CDR1 is SEHNR, CDR2 FQNEAQ (reference sequence). CDR3 nucleotide sequence: TGTGCCAGCAGCCCCCAGGGGACTACAGGAAATTCACCCCTCCACTTT. It translates to CASSPQGTTGNSPLHF. Looking up the rest from reference TRBV7-9 and TRBJ1-6 gives the full variable domain: DTGVSQNPRHKITKRGQNVTFRCDPISEHNRLYWYRQTLGQGPEFLTYFQNEAQLEKSRLLSDRFSAERPKGSFSTLEIQRTEQGDSAMYLCASSPQGTTGNSPLHFGNGTRLTVT.

This clone is a singleton in its sample. The chain has TRBV29-1 and TRBJ1-1; D not certain. Germline-derived CDR1 and CDR2 are SQVTM and ANQGSEA. V dropped 0 bases and J dropped 0 bases, with 5 bases sitting between them. The CDR3 extends over 13 amino acids. In DNA form, the CDR3 reads TGCAGCGTTGAAGACAGTTTGAACACTGAAGCTTTCTTT. Translated: CSVEDSLNTEAFF.

The rearrangement joins TRBV29-1 to TRBJ1-5; 8 nucleotides align to TRBD1. The CDR3 runs 13 residues. Germline V gene lookup returns CDR1 SQVTM and CDR2 ANQGSEA. The ends lost 5 bases at V and 3 bases at J; junction bases unmatched: 3. The CDR3 coding sequence is TGCAGCGTTCGACAGGGGTACAATCAGCCCCAGCATTTT. Amino acid sequence: CSVRQGYNQPQHF.

The table lists this clone with a count of one. The chain links TRBV7-9 to TRBJ1-1, with TRBD1 as a possible D gene (5 bases). The V end lost 1 base, the J end lost 6 bases, and 6 bases lay between the germline ends. This CDR3 contains 12 residues. CDR1 and CDR2 from the germline V gene are SEHNR and FQNEAQ (reference sequence). The CDR3 sequence: CASSLGRAEAFF. The CDR3 DNA is TGTGCCAGCAGCTTAGGCAGGGCTGAAGCTTTCTTT.